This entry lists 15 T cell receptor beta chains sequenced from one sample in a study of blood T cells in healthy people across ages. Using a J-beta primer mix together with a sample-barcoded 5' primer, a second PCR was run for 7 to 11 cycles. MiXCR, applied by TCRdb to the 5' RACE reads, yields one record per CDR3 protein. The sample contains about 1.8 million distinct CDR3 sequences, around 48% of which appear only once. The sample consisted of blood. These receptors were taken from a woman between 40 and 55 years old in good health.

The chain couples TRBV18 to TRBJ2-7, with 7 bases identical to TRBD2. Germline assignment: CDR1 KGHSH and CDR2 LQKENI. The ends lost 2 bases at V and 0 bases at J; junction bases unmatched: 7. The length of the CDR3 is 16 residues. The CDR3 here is CASSPSGGSLSYEQYF. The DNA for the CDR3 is TGTGCCAGCTCACCAAGTGGCGGGAGCCTCTCCTACGAGCAGTACTTC. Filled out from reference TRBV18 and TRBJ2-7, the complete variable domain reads NAGVMQNPRHLVRRRGQEARLRCSPMKGHSHVYWYRQLPEEGLKFMVYLQKENIIDESGMPKERFSAEFPKEGPSILRIQQVVRGDSAAYFCASSPSGGSLSYEQYFGPGTRLTVT.

Here the CDR3 reads CSAEQPYRVGEQFF. CDR3 nucleotides: TGCAGTGCTGAGCAACCATACAGGGTAGGTGAGCAGTTCTTC. V usage is TRBV20-1 and J usage is TRBJ2-1, with a tentative D call TRBD1 (6 bases). V gave up 5 bases and J gave up 9 bases, with 20 bases separating them. Germline CDR1 DFQATT, CDR2 SNEGSKA (reference sequence). This CDR3 is built from 14 residues.

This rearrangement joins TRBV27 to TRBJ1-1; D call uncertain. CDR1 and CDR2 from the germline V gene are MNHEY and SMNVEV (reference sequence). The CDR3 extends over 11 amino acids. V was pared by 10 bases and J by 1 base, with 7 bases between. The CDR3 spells CATRRNTEAFF. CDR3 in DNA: TGTGCCACCCGACGGAACACTGAAGCTTTCTTT.

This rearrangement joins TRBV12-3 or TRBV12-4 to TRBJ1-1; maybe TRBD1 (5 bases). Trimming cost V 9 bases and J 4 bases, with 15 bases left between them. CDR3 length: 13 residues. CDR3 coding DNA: TGTGCCAGTTCCTATGTGACAGTCACTGAAGCTTTCTTT. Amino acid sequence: CASSYVTVTEAFF.

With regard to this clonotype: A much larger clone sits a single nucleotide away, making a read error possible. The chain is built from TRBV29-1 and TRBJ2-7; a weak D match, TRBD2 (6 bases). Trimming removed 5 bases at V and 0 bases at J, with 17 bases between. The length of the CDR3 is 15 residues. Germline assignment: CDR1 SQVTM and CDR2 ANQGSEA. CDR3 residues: CSVRAGRESSYEQYF. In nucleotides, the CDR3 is TGCAGCGTTAGAGCTGGACGGGAGAGCTCCTACGAGCAGTACTTC.

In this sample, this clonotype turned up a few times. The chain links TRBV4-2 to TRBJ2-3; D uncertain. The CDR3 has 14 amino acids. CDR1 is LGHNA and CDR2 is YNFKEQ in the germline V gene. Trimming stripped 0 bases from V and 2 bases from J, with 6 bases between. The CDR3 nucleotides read TGTGCCAGCAGCCAAGAACAGACCACAGATACGCAGTATTTT. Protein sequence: CASSQEQTTDTQYF.

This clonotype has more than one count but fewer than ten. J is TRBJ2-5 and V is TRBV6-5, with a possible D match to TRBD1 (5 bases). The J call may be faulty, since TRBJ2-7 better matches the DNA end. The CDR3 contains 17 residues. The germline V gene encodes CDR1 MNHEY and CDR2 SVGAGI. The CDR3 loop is CASSSLLTTDQRSEQYF. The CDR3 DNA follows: TGTGCCAGCAGTTCCCTTCTTACGACAGACCAGCGAAGCGAGCAGTACTTC.

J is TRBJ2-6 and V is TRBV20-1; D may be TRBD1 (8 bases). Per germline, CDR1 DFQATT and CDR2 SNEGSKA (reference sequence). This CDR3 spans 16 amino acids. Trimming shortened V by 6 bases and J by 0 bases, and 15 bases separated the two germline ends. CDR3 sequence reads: CSAHGGTGSGANVLTF. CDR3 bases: TGCAGTGCCCACGGGGGGACAGGCTCTGGGGCCAACGTCCTGACTTTC.

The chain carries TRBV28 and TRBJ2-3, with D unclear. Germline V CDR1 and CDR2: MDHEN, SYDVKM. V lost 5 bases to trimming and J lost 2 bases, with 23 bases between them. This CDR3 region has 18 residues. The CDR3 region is CASSASLLLGPNTDTQYF. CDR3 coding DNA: TGTGCCAGCAGTGCCTCTCTGCTGCTAGGGCCAAACACAGATACGCAGTATTTT.

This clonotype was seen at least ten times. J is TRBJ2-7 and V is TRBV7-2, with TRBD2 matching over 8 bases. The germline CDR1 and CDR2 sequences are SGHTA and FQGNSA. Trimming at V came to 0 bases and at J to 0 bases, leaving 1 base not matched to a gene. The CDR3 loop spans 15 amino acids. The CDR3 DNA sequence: TGTGCCAGCAGCTTAGCAGCGGGGGCCTCCTACGAGCAGTACTTC. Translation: CASSLAAGASYEQYF.

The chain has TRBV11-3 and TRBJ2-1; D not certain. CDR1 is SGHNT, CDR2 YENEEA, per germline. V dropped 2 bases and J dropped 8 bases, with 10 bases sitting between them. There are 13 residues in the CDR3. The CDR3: CASSLSRRDEQFF. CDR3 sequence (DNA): TGTGCCAGCAGCTTATCCCGCCGGGATGAGCAGTTCTTC.

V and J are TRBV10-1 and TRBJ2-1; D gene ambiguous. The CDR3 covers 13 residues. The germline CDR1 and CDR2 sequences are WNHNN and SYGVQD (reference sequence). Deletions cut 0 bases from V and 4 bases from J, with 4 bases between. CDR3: CASSESRYNEQFF. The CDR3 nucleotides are TGCGCCAGCAGTGAGTCGCGGTACAATGAGCAGTTCTTC.

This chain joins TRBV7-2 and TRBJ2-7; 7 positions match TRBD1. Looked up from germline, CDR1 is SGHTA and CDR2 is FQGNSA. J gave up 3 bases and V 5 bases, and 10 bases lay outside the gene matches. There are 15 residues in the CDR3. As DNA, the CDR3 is TGTGCCAGCAGCCCCCGGGGACAGAGACTCTACGAGCAGTACTTC. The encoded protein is CASSPRGQRLYEQYF.

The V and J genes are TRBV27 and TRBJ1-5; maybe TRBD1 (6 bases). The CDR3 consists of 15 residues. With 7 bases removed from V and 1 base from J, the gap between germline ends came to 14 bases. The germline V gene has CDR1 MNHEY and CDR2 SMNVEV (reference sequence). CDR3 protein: CASKGGSGSNQPQHF. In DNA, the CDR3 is TGTGCCAGCAAGGGGGGGTCCGGGAGCAATCAGCCCCAGCATTTT.

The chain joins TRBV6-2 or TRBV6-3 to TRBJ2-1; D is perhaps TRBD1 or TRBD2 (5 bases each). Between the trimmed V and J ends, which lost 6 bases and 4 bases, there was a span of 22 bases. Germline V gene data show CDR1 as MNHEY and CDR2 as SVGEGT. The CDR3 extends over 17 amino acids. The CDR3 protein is CASSRPLGQGVYNEQFF. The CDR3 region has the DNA TGTGCCAGCAGCCGCCCACTGGGGCAGGGAGTTTACAATGAGCAGTTCTTC.